Presented here are 27 T cell receptor beta chains from one specimen sequenced in a study of T cell changes during pregnancy in multiple sclerosis. The table came from immunoSEQ multiplex PCR; TCRdb's copy has only in-frame clones and leaves some out. The repertoire holds over 50,000 clones, with 92% as singletons. The source material was CD4+ T cells from peripheral blood mononuclear cells, sampled after pregnancy. All receptors come from a female donor with multiple sclerosis, enrolled in a pregnancy study.

This chain connects TRBV11-3 to TRBJ2-3, with 10 bases that match TRBD1. V lost 3 bases, J lost 3 bases, and 3 bases stayed unmatched. CDR3 length equals 15 residues. Germline V gives CDR1 SGHNT, CDR2 YENEEA. The CDR3 reads CASSLGTGETDTQYF. CDR3 nucleotides: TGTGCCAGCAGCTTGGGGACAGGGGAGACAGATACGCAGTATTTT.

The V and J genes are TRBV19 and TRBJ2-1; 12 bases match TRBD2. The length of the CDR3 is 17 residues. Germline CDR1 LNHDA, CDR2 SQIVND (reference sequence). V was clipped by 0 bases and J by 9 bases; unmatched bases: 9. The CDR3 is CASSIDVTSGRATEQFF. Written as DNA, the CDR3 is TGTGCCAGTAGTATAGATGTGACTAGCGGGAGAGCGACTGAGCAGTTCTTC.

The rearrangement joins TRBV5-1 to TRBJ1-5, with a possible D match to TRBD1 (5 bases). This CDR3 has 14 amino acids. Germline V gives CDR1 SGHRS, CDR2 YFSETQ. V was cut by 4 bases and J by 4 bases, with 12 bases left in between. For the CDR3, the DNA is TGCGCCAGCAGCCGGGGGGACCCTAATCAGCCCCAGCATTTT. Protein: CASSRGDPNQPQHF.

The V gene is TRBV28, the J gene TRBJ1-5, with D possibly being TRBD1 (6 bases). This CDR3 has 15 amino acids. V was pared by 6 bases and J by 0 bases, with 12 bases between. Germline V gene sequence: CDR1 MDHEN, CDR2 SYDVKM. The CDR3 is CASRGGLNSNQPQHF. The CDR3 region has the DNA TGTGCCAGCAGGGGGGGGCTCAATAGCAATCAGCCCCAGCATTTT.

The chain links TRBV4-3 to TRBJ1-2; the match to TRBD1 covers 7 bases. CDR1 and CDR2 from the germline V gene are LGHNA and YSLEER. The CDR3 extends over 14 amino acids. V shed 0 bases and J 2 bases; nucleotides not matched to a gene: 0. In DNA form, the CDR3 reads TGCGCCAGCAGCCAAGAGGACAGGAACTATGGCTACACCTTC. It yields the protein CASSQEDRNYGYTF.

This clone occurred once. V is TRBV15 and J is TRBJ2-3, with TRBD2 identical over 10 bases. Germline V gene data show CDR1 as LNHNV and CDR2 as YYDKDF (reference sequence). This CDR3 has 15 residues. V lost 5 bases and J lost 2; bases outside the gene matches: 4. The CDR3 is CATSGGLAATDTQYF. In nucleotides, the CDR3 is TGTGCCACCAGCGGAGGACTAGCGGCCACAGATACGCAGTATTTT.

V and J are TRBV19 and TRBJ2-6; D is perhaps TRBD2 (6 bases). This CDR3 is built from 16 residues. Deletions cut 8 bases from V and 4 bases from J, with 18 bases between. CDR1 and CDR2 from the germline V gene are LNHDA and SQIVND (reference sequence). The chain's CDR3 is CASAPSGGLGANVLTF. DNA for the CDR3: TGTGCCAGTGCGCCCTCCGGGGGTTTGGGGGCCAACGTCCTGACTTTC.

The chain is built from TRBV7-9 and TRBJ1-4; D might be TRBD1 (5 bases). The ends were cut back, 5 bases at V and 8 bases at J, with 15 bases in the middle. The CDR3 sequence is 14 residues long. Per the germline V gene, CDR1 is SEHNR and CDR2 is FQNEAQ (reference sequence). CDR3 DNA sequence: TGTGCCAGCAGCCCCGGGACTGGGAGAGAAAAACTGTTTTTT. This translates into CASSPGTGREKLFF.

The chain uses TRBV9 and TRBJ1-5; D not certain. Germline assignment: CDR1 SGDLS and CDR2 YYNGEE. The CDR3 consists of 14 residues. Trimming shortened V by 3 bases and J by 0 bases, and 7 bases separated the two germline ends. The CDR3: CASSASVSNQPQHF. CDR3 DNA sequence: TGTGCCAGCAGCGCCAGCGTTAGCAATCAGCCCCAGCATTTT.

This chain uses TRBV9 with TRBJ2-1; 8 bases map to TRBD2. J was trimmed by 6 bases and V by 0 bases; bases with no gene match: 8. CDR1 and CDR2 (germline): SGDLS, YYNGEE. This CDR3 comprises 16 residues. As DNA, the CDR3 is TGTGCCAGCAGCGTAGTAGCTAGCGGGTGGGGCAATGAGCAGTTCTTC. Its translation is CASSVVASGWGNEQFF.

The chain uses TRBV7-2 and TRBJ2-1; 7 bases fit TRBD2. In germline, CDR1 is SGHTA, CDR2 FQGNSA. The V gene end was trimmed by 3 bases and the J gene end by 8 bases; junction bases not matched to a gene: 7. There are 14 residues in the CDR3. The CDR3 is CASSLSGGIDEQFF. In DNA form, the CDR3 reads TGTGCCAGCAGCTTGTCGGGGGGTATCGATGAGCAGTTCTTC.

The chain links TRBV2 to TRBJ2-4; D gene unclear. V was shortened by 7 bases and J by 1 base, with 14 bases between the two germline ends. This CDR3 is 15 amino acids long. CDR1 and CDR2 (germline): SNHLY, FYNNEI. Here the CDR3 reads CASMQVNLAKNIQYF. DNA of the CDR3: TGTGCCAGCATGCAGGTCAATCTGGCCAAAAACATTCAGTACTTC.

The chain is built from TRBV19 and TRBJ2-4; a weak D match, TRBD2 (6 bases). Trimming removed 5 bases from V and 9 bases from J, with 14 bases in between. This CDR3 has 13 residues. Per the germline V gene, CDR1 is LNHDA and CDR2 is SQIVND (reference sequence). The DNA for the CDR3 is TGTGCCAGTAGTCCCCGGGGAGGAGGCATTCAGTACTTC. Translation: CASSPRGGGIQYF.

The V and J genes are TRBV11-2 and TRBJ2-7; D may be TRBD2 (5 bases). There are 15 residues in the CDR3. The germline CDR1 and CDR2 sequences are SGHAT and FQNNGV. V dropped 3 bases and J dropped 3 bases, with 15 bases sitting between them. CDR3 DNA sequence: TGTGCCAGCAGCTTTACCGACGGACTCAACTACGAGCAGTACTTC. This codes for CASSFTDGLNYEQYF.

V usage is TRBV13 and J usage is TRBJ1-4; 8 nucleotides match TRBD1. V shed 4 bases and J 8 bases; nucleotides not matched to a gene: 9. Germline V gene sequence: CDR1 PRHDT, CDR2 FYEKMQ (reference sequence). This CDR3 is 15 amino acids long. The CDR3: CASSSSRGRGEKLFF. CDR3 DNA: TGTGCCAGCAGCTCCTCCAGGGGGCGAGGAGAAAAACTGTTTTTT.

This clone occurred a few times. V and J are TRBV11-3 and TRBJ2-7, with TRBD2 identical over 7 bases. Looked up from germline, CDR1 is SGHNT and CDR2 is YENEEA. Unmatched junction bases numbered 4, after V lost 1 base and J lost 4 bases. The CDR3 extends over 14 amino acids. The CDR3 DNA reads as TGTGCCAGCAGCTTAGCGTCTAGCGGATACGAGCAGTACTTC. This codes for CASSLASSGYEQYF.

The chain couples TRBV6-6 to TRBJ1-5; D perhaps matches TRBD1 (5 bases). Germline V gene data show CDR1 as MNHNY and CDR2 as SVGAGI (reference sequence). Trimming stripped 7 bases from V and 5 bases from J, with 12 bases between. This CDR3 spans 13 amino acids. The CDR3 sequence: CASTYAGDQPQHF. Here the CDR3 DNA reads TGTGCCAGCACCTATGCGGGGGATCAGCCCCAGCATTTT.

The chain links TRBV28 to TRBJ1-2; 7 bases are a match to TRBD1. Germline lookup yields CDR1 MDHEN and CDR2 SYDVKM. There are 14 residues in the CDR3. V gave up 5 bases and J gave up 6 bases; unmatched junction bases: 9. As DNA, the CDR3 is TGTGCCAGCAGTCTCAGCTTCACAGGGGATGGCTACACCTTC. This sequence encodes CASSLSFTGDGYTF.

The rearrangement uses TRBV7-6 and TRBJ2-3, with 9 bases aligning to TRBD2. This CDR3 has 18 residues. Germline values: CDR1 SGHVS, CDR2 FNYEAQ. Trimming took 1 base from V and 0 from J; bases not matched to a gene: 8. The CDR3 sequence: CASSLGLAGRASTDTQYF. CDR3 DNA: TGTGCCAGCAGCTTAGGTCTAGCGGGACGCGCGAGCACAGATACGCAGTATTTT.

The CDR3, as DNA: TGTGCCATCGGGACTGGGGCGGGAGAAGGCAATGAGCAGTTCTTC. The encoded protein is CAIGTGAGEGNEQFF. V and J are TRBV10-3 and TRBJ2-1; 7 positions agree with TRBD2. Germline values: CDR1 ENHRY, CDR2 SYGVKD. Losses at the gene ends were 8 bases for V and 6 bases for J; bases not matched to a gene: 13. This CDR3 is built from 15 residues.

This clone has just one count. The CDR3 protein is CASRRTGGEGYTF. In DNA, the CDR3 is TGTGCCAGCAGGAGGACAGGGGGCGAGGGCTACACCTTC. V and J are TRBV6-1 and TRBJ1-2; 11 positions match TRBD1. There are 13 residues in the CDR3. J was trimmed by 8 bases and V by 6 bases; bases with no gene match: 5. The V gene's germline CDR1 is MNHNS and CDR2 SASEGT.

V and J are TRBV10-3 and TRBJ2-3; the D gene is possibly TRBD2 (6 bases). The V and J ends lost 5 bases and 4 bases respectively, with 13 bases between them. Germline V gives CDR1 ENHRY, CDR2 SYGVKD. The CDR3 extends over 14 amino acids. The DNA for the CDR3 is TGTGCCATCAGTCGGGGCGGGACTGCAGATACGCAGTATTTT. It encodes CAISRGGTADTQYF.

The rearrangement uses TRBV29-1 and TRBJ1-1, with TRBD1 identical over 7 bases. With 1 base clipped from V and 7 bases from J, the junction kept 9 bases outside the gene matches. Germline CDR1 is SQVTM and CDR2 is ANQGSEA. The CDR3 has 14 residues. CDR3 loop: CSVEVRRDRDEAFF. The CDR3 coding sequence is TGCAGCGTTGAAGTTCGGCGGGACAGAGATGAAGCTTTCTTT.

The V gene is TRBV2, the J gene TRBJ2-2; tentative D call: TRBD1 (5 bases). This CDR3 is 13 amino acids long. From germline, CDR1 is SNHLY and CDR2 FYNNEI. The V gene lost 6 bases and the J gene lost 2 bases, with 7 bases spanning the gap. CDR3 sequence reads: CASSGQNTGELFF. CDR3 bases: TGTGCCAGCAGCGGACAAAACACCGGGGAGCTGTTTTTT.

The chain links TRBV7-2 to TRBJ2-2; unclear D gene. CDR1 and CDR2 (germline): SGHTA, FQGNSA. The length of the CDR3 is 14 residues. The V and J ends lost 0 bases and 4 bases respectively, with 6 bases between them. CDR3 sequence: CASSLAQVTGELFF. The CDR3 region has the DNA TGTGCCAGCAGCTTAGCGCAGGTCACCGGGGAGCTGTTTTTT.

The CDR3 protein is CASSYSWERSNQPQHF. As DNA, the CDR3 is TGTGCCAGCAGTTACTCGTGGGAGCGTAGCAATCAGCCCCAGCATTTT. The V and J genes are TRBV6-6 and TRBJ1-5; D gene uncertain. Germline CDR1 reads MNHNY; CDR2 reads SVGAGI (reference sequence). The ends were cut back, 0 bases at V and 0 bases at J, with 9 bases in the middle. The CDR3 runs to 16 residues.

A single count supports this clone. The genes are TRBV5-4 and TRBJ2-1, with 9 bases identical to TRBD1. This CDR3 is 13 amino acids long. The germline V gene has CDR1 SGHNT and CDR2 YYREEE (reference sequence). V shed 4 bases and J 8 bases; nucleotides not matched to a gene: 4. In nucleotides, the CDR3 is TGTGCCAGCAGCGAACAGGGGGCCGATGAGCAGTTCTTC. This gives the protein CASSEQGADEQFF.